The 22 T cell receptor beta chains below all came from one sample that was sequenced in a study of cytomegalovirus exposure and HLA in healthy donors. The PCR made use of 60 Vbeta and 13 Jbeta primers. Only in-frame clones appear in the TCRdb table, and some are missing; sequencing was by immunoSEQ multiplex PCR. The repertoire holds approximately 180,000 clones, with about 13% as singletons. The sequenced sample was PBMCs. The receptor set was obtained from a man in his fifties or sixties in good health and CMV-seropositive.

The chain joins TRBV5-7 to TRBJ2-3, with 10 bases that match TRBD1. TRBV5-7 belongs to the ORF category, with a function that is uncertain. The J segment lost 6 bases and the V segment lost 4 bases, leaving 11 bases of the junction unmatched. This CDR3 is built from 16 residues. The CDR3 spells CASSLLDRGRADTQYF. For the CDR3, the DNA is TGTGCCAGCAGCCTACTAGACAGGGGGCGCGCCGATACGCAGTATTTT.

The genes are TRBV9 and TRBJ1-4, with D hard to call. The germline V and J ends were trimmed by 0 bases and 8 bases, with 11 bases remaining between them. There are 14 residues in the CDR3. The germline gives CDR1 SGDLS, CDR2 YYNGEE. The CDR3 DNA is TGTGCCAGCAGCGTAGTAGCGCGGAGCGAAAAACTGTTTTTT. Amino acid sequence: CASSVVARSEKLFF.

The chain carries TRBV6-1 and TRBJ1-2; D is ambiguous. The CDR3 length is 12 residues. V shed 3 bases and J shed 2 bases, with 4 bases lying between them. Germline V CDR1 and CDR2: MNHNS, SASEGT. The DNA for the CDR3 is TGTGCCAGCAGTGACAGAAACTATGGCTACACCTTC. This encodes CASSDRNYGYTF.

The rearrangement uses TRBV29-1 and TRBJ2-1; D ambiguous. The CDR3 runs to 15 residues. CDR1 and CDR2 (germline): SQVTM, ANQGSEA. V was clipped by 3 bases and J by 0 bases, with 12 bases between them. In DNA form, the CDR3 reads TGCAGCGTTGAGATGTCCCGCAGCTCCTACAATGAGCAGTTCTTC. Translating it yields CSVEMSRSSYNEQFF.

A few counts support this clone. The chain carries TRBV6-4 and TRBJ2-2; 11 nucleotides agree with TRBD2. Unmatched junction bases numbered 5, after V lost 6 bases and J lost 5 bases. The germline gives CDR1 MRHNA, CDR2 SNTAGT. CDR3 length: 15 amino acids. CDR3 coding DNA: TGTGCCAGCAGCCTCCTAGCGGGGGGAACCGGGGAGCTGTTTTTT. Its translation is CASSLLAGGTGELFF.

This clone was counted between two and nine times. J is TRBJ1-5 and V is TRBV27, with 7 bases identical to TRBD1. This CDR3 has 15 residues. The ends lost 5 bases at V and 0 bases at J; junction bases unmatched: 4. Germline V gene lookup returns CDR1 MNHEY and CDR2 SMNVEV (reference sequence). DNA of the CDR3: TGTGCCAGCAGTCCTCGACAGGGTAGCAATCAGCCCCAGCATTTT. Translation gives CASSPRQGSNQPQHF.

The CDR3 DNA sequence: TGTGCCAGCAGCTTAAGGAGGGTTCGTCAGCCCCAGCATTTT. As protein: CASSLRRVRQPQHF. The chain employs TRBV7-8 and TRBJ1-5; D is undetermined. The CDR3 is 14 residues long. The V end lost 2 bases, the J end lost 6 bases, and 11 bases lay between the germline ends. In germline, CDR1 is SGHVS, CDR2 FQNEAQ. The full variable domain, its missing parts supplied by reference TRBV7-8 and TRBJ1-5, is GAGVSQSPRYKVAKRGQDVALRCDPISGHVSLFWYQQALGQGPEFLTYFQNEAQLDKSGLPSDRFFAERPEGSVSTLKIQRTQQEDSAVYLCASSLRRVRQPQHFGDGTRLSIL.

This sequence joins TRBV9 and TRBJ2-5; 7 bases fit TRBD2. Germline loops: CDR1 SGDLS, CDR2 YYNGEE. V trimming: 1 base; J trimming: 0 bases; junction bases outside the gene matches: 0. This CDR3 has 14 residues. CDR3 protein: CASSVRGDQETQYF. CDR3 DNA: TGTGCCAGCAGCGTACGGGGGGACCAAGAGACCCAGTACTTC. The variable domain in full, with the rest retrieved from reference TRBV9 and TRBJ2-5, is DSGVTQTPKHLITATGQRVTLRCSPRSGDLSVYWYQQSLDQGLQFLIQYYNGEERAKGNILERFSAQQFPDLHSELNLSSLELGDSALYFCASSVRGDQETQYFGPGTRLLVL.

In its sample, this clone was seen a few times. The chain links TRBV9 to TRBJ1-2; D not resolved. The CDR3 length is 15 residues. Looked up from germline, CDR1 is SGDLS and CDR2 is YYNGEE. Trimming took 0 bases from V and 3 from J, leaving 12 bases between them. The CDR3 DNA reads TGTGCCAGCAGCGTAGGGGCTGAGGGTCACTATGGCTACACCTTC. It encodes CASSVGAEGHYGYTF.

This clone has only a few counts. The V call is TRBV7-8, the J call TRBJ1-2, with 7 bases aligning to TRBD1. Unmatched junction bases numbered 9, after V lost 5 bases and J lost 3 bases. In germline, CDR1 is SGHVS, CDR2 FQNEAQ. This CDR3 contains 15 residues. DNA for the CDR3: TGTGCCAGCAGCCCTCAGACAGGGATATACTATGGCTACACCTTC. As protein: CASSPQTGIYYGYTF.

The J gene is TRBJ1-2, the V gene TRBV7-9; 7 bases are a match to TRBD1. This CDR3 region has 13 residues. J was trimmed by 8 bases and V by 1 base; bases with no gene match: 4. Germline values: CDR1 SEHNR, CDR2 FQNEAQ (reference sequence). The CDR3 here is CASSLGQGEGYTF. The CDR3, as DNA: TGTGCCAGCAGCTTAGGACAGGGAGAGGGCTACACCTTC. The whole variable domain, filled in from reference TRBV7-9 and TRBJ1-2, reads DTGVSQNPRHKITKRGQNVTFRCDPISEHNRLYWYRQTLGQGPEFLTYFQNEAQLEKSRLLSDRFSAERPKGSFSTLEIQRTEQGDSAMYLCASSLGQGEGYTFGSGTRLTVV.

This chain connects TRBV27 to TRBJ1-1; D possibly corresponds to TRBD1 (5 bases). CDR1 and CDR2 (germline): MNHEY, SMNVEV (reference sequence). This CDR3 region has 14 residues. Between the trimmed V and J ends, which lost 2 bases and 3 bases, there was a span of 10 bases. The CDR3: CASSLTGGDTEAFF. The CDR3 nucleotides read TGTGCCAGCAGTTTAACCGGGGGGGACACTGAAGCTTTCTTT.

This sequence joins TRBV15 and TRBJ1-6, with TRBD1 identical over 7 bases. CDR1 is LNHNV and CDR2 is YYDKDF in the germline V gene (reference sequence). V trimming: 1 base; J trimming: 7 bases; junction bases outside the gene matches: 4. The length of the CDR3 is 15 residues. The CDR3 DNA reads as TGTGCCACCAGCAGAGGCCAGGGGGACAATTCACCCCTCCACTTT. Protein: CATSRGQGDNSPLHF. Filled out from reference TRBV15 and TRBJ1-6, the complete variable domain reads DAMVIQNPRYQVTQFGKPVTLSCSQTLNHNVMYWYQQKSSQAPKLLFHYYDKDFNNEADTPDNFQSRRPNTSFCFLDIRSPGLGDTAMYLCATSRGQGDNSPLHFGNGTRLTVT.

V gene TRBV9 combines with J gene TRBJ2-5; weak D call: TRBD1 (6 bases). The V gene lost 4 bases and the J gene lost 4 bases, with 20 bases spanning the gap. From germline, CDR1 is SGDLS and CDR2 YYNGEE. The CDR3 runs 16 residues. For the CDR3, the DNA is TGTGCCAGCAGCCCGTTAGGGGCAGGGACACGAGAGACCCAGTACTTC. Translation: CASSPLGAGTRETQYF.

The rearrangement joins TRBV11-3 to TRBJ2-3, with 8 bases matching TRBD1. The trim removed 4 bases at V and 4 bases at J, leaving 7 bases unmatched. Germline CDR1 SGHNT, CDR2 YENEEA. CDR3 length equals 15 residues. CDR3 protein: CASSSAGQGADTQYF. The CDR3 DNA reads as TGTGCCAGCAGCTCAGCAGGACAGGGTGCAGATACGCAGTATTTT.

The chain is built from TRBV30 and TRBJ1-1; 7 nucleotides align to TRBD1. CDR1 GTSNPN and CDR2 SVGIG come from the germline V gene (reference sequence). V lost 2 bases to trimming and J lost 10 bases; unmatched junction nucleotides: 4. This CDR3 contains 11 residues. In DNA, the CDR3 is TGTGCCTGGAGTACAGGGGTGGTAGCTTTCTTT. Amino acids: CAWSTGVVAFF.

This clone has more than one count but fewer than ten. The gene calls are TRBV6-4 and TRBJ1-1, with D possibly TRBD1 on 6 matching bases. V was clipped by 0 bases and J by 7 bases, with 15 bases between them. This CDR3 has 15 amino acids. Germline V gene sequence: CDR1 MRHNA, CDR2 SNTAGT. Written as DNA, the CDR3 is TGTGCCAGCAGTGACTCGGGACACGGAAGGGGTGAAGCTTTCTTT. It translates to CASSDSGHGRGEAFF.

J is TRBJ1-1 and V is TRBV7-2; D is perhaps TRBD1 (6 bases). This CDR3 is 15 amino acids long. Germline V gene sequence: CDR1 SGHTA, CDR2 FQGNSA. Deletions cut 6 bases from V and 3 bases from J, with 17 bases between. In nucleotides, the CDR3 is TGTGCCAGCAGTCGTCGAACTACAGGGTACACTGAAGCTTTCTTT. It yields the protein CASSRRTTGYTEAFF.

CDR3 amino acids: CASSSFPGGRGNEQFF. As DNA, the CDR3 is TGTGCCAGCAGTTCGTTCCCAGGGGGCAGAGGTAATGAGCAGTTCTTC. The chain links TRBV6-5 to TRBJ2-1, with 8 bases fitting TRBD1. Per the germline V gene, CDR1 is MNHEY and CDR2 is SVGAGI. This CDR3 has 16 residues. Trimming at V came to 4 bases and at J to 7 bases, leaving 12 bases not matched to a gene.

The chain joins TRBV29-1 to TRBJ1-2; D gene unclear. The CDR3 covers 9 residues. The germline V and J ends were trimmed by 4 bases and 7 bases, with 4 bases remaining between them. Germline-derived CDR1 and CDR2 are SQVTM and ANQGSEA. This CDR3 is CSVGVGYTF. The CDR3 DNA reads as TGCAGCGTTGGAGTTGGCTACACCTTC.

The chain employs TRBV5-4 and TRBJ2-3; 8 bases line up with TRBD1. The ends lost 3 bases at V and 6 bases at J; junction bases unmatched: 6. Per germline, CDR1 SGHNT and CDR2 YYREEE (reference sequence). There are 14 residues in the CDR3. The CDR3 DNA follows: TGTGCCAGCAGCTCGGACAGGGTGAGGGATACGCAGTATTTT. The encoded protein is CASSSDRVRDTQYF.

V and J are TRBV4-3 and TRBJ1-2; D is ambiguous. Germline CDR1 and CDR2: LGHNA and YSLEER. The CDR3 is 15 residues long. Trimming took 0 bases from V and 3 from J, leaving 11 bases between them. The CDR3 region is CASSQEGRRDYGYTF. The DNA of the CDR3 is TGCGCCAGCAGCCAAGAGGGCAGGCGAGACTATGGCTACACCTTC.